The 20 T cell receptor beta chains listed next were all sequenced from one sample in a study of blood T cell repertoires in COVID-19. The table came from immunoSEQ multiplex PCR; TCRdb's copy has only in-frame clones and leaves some out. Of about 81,000 clones in the sample, approximately 82% were seen once. Sequencing was performed on peripheral blood. The receptors stem from a man in his fifties or sixties with acute or convalescent COVID-19.

The CDR3 reads CASSQARGGVEPLHF. CDR3 coding DNA: TGTGCCAGCAGCCAAGCCCGGGGGGGGGTGGAACCCCTCCACTTT. The chain is built from TRBV14 and TRBJ1-6; TRBD1 might be the D (5 bases). V lost 1 base, J lost 12 bases, and 16 bases lay in between. The CDR3 consists of 15 residues. In germline, CDR1 is SGHDN, CDR2 FVKESK.

This clone was found a few times. This rearrangement joins TRBV5-1 to TRBJ1-1; possible D gene TRBD1, 5 bases. This CDR3 spans 15 amino acids. CDR1 is SGHRS and CDR2 is YFSETQ in the germline V gene. Trimming took 0 bases from V and 1 from J, leaving 10 bases between them. CDR3 in amino acids: CASSLVGQGNTEAFF. CDR3 DNA sequence: TGCGCCAGCAGCTTGGTAGGGCAGGGGAACACTGAAGCTTTCTTT. Variable domain in full (rest from reference TRBV5-1 and TRBJ1-1): KAGVTQTPRYLIKTRGQQVTLSCSPISGHRSVSWYQQTPGQGLQFLFEYFSETQRNKGNFPGRFSGRQFSNSRSEMNVSTLELGDSALYLCASSLVGQGNTEAFFGQGTRLTVV.

This chain connects TRBV7-2 to TRBJ2-5, with D maybe TRBD1 (6 bases). This CDR3 has 14 amino acids. V lost 2 bases and J lost 5, with 12 bases in between. Germline V gene lookup returns CDR1 SGHTA and CDR2 FQGNSA. The CDR3 nucleotides are TGTGCCAGCAGCTTACAGGGGCGGGTCGAGACCCAGTACTTC. It yields the protein CASSLQGRVETQYF.

This clone has only a few counts. The chain links TRBV5-1 to TRBJ2-7, with TRBD1 matching 8 bases. Trimming cost V 8 bases and J 3 bases; bases outside gene matches: 13. There are 15 residues in the CDR3. The germline V gene encodes CDR1 SGHRS and CDR2 YFSETQ. CDR3 sequence: CARRTPTGGNYEQYF. In DNA form, the CDR3 reads TGCGCCAGACGAACCCCAACAGGGGGTAACTACGAGCAGTACTTC.

The chain couples TRBV28 to TRBJ2-5; maybe TRBD2 (6 bases). Germline V gene lookup returns CDR1 MDHEN and CDR2 SYDVKM. V was pared by 9 bases and J by 2 bases, with 13 bases between. CDR3 size: 13 residues. The CDR3: CASTDGGQETQYF. The CDR3 nucleotides read TGTGCCAGTACCGACGGGGGACAAGAGACCCAGTACTTC. The complete variable domain, with remaining parts taken from reference TRBV28 and TRBJ2-5, reads DVKVTQSSRYLVKRTGEKVFLECVQDMDHENMFWYRQDPGLGLRLIYFSYDVKMKEKGDIPEGYSVSREKKERFSLILESASTNQTSMYLCASTDGGQETQYFGPGTRLLVL.

The chain employs TRBV6-5 and TRBJ1-3; no reliable D call. In germline, CDR1 is MNHEY, CDR2 SVGAGI. The CDR3 is made up of 15 amino acids. Trimming removed 8 bases at V and 0 bases at J, with 14 bases between. CDR3 loop: CASGKGGYSGNTIYF. As DNA, the CDR3 is TGTGCCAGCGGGAAGGGAGGGTACTCTGGAAACACCATATATTTT.

The chain uses TRBV27 and TRBJ1-2, with a tentative D call TRBD1 (5 bases). Germline V gives CDR1 MNHEY, CDR2 SMNVEV (reference sequence). Trimming left V 4 bases short and J 4 bases short, with 7 bases between. CDR3 length: 12 residues. CDR3 loop: CASSYGGYGYTF. In nucleotides, the CDR3 is TGTGCCAGCAGTTACGGGGGCTATGGCTACACCTTC.

The chain has TRBV19 and TRBJ1-4; TRBD1 agrees at 8 bases. The V segment lost 5 bases and the J segment 8 bases; nucleotides outside the gene matches: 13. CDR3 length equals 16 residues. CDR1 LNHDA and CDR2 SQIVND come from the germline V gene (reference sequence). The CDR3 nucleotides read TGTGCCAGTAGTGGGGACAGGACAGGGCGGCGAGAAAAACTGTTTTTT. It encodes CASSGDRTGRREKLFF.

This sequence joins TRBV7-9 and TRBJ2-5; a weak D match, TRBD2 (5 bases). The germline CDR1 and CDR2 sequences are SEHNR and FQNEAQ (reference sequence). The CDR3 extends over 14 amino acids. The V end lost 2 bases, the J end lost 5 bases, and 12 bases lay between the germline ends. The CDR3 here is CASSLRTPGETQYF. DNA of the CDR3: TGTGCCAGCAGCTTACGTACCCCGGGGGAGACCCAGTACTTC. The whole variable domain, remainder taken from reference TRBV7-9 and TRBJ2-5, is DTGVSQNPRHKITKRGQNVTFRCDPISEHNRLYWYRQTLGQGPEFLTYFQNEAQLEKSRLLSDRFSAERPKGSFSTLEIQRTEQGDSAMYLCASSLRTPGETQYFGPGTRLLVL.

The chain recombines TRBV27 with TRBJ1-1, with TRBD1 matching over 9 bases. Germline loops: CDR1 MNHEY, CDR2 SMNVEV (reference sequence). This CDR3 has 15 residues. Trimming cost V 5 bases and J 1 base; bases outside gene matches: 5. The CDR3 is CASSLMGQGNTEAFF. The CDR3 DNA sequence: TGTGCCAGCAGTCTAATGGGACAGGGGAACACTGAAGCTTTCTTT.

The chain links TRBV28 to TRBJ2-7, with D possibly TRBD2 on 7 matching bases. The V gene's germline CDR1 is MDHEN and CDR2 SYDVKM. The CDR3 is 13 residues long. Trimming removed 3 bases at V and 7 bases at J, with 13 bases between. The CDR3 is CASSLGGAFEQYF. As DNA, the CDR3 is TGTGCCAGCAGTTTGGGGGGGGCATTTGAGCAGTACTTC.

V gene TRBV6-5 combines with J gene TRBJ2-3, with 7 bases that match TRBD2. This CDR3 is built from 13 residues. Trimming removed 7 bases from V and 5 bases from J; junction bases left unmatched: 6. Germline loops: CDR1 MNHEY, CDR2 SVGAGI. CDR3 nucleotides: TGTGCCAGCACCAGGACTAGGGAAGATACGCAGTATTTT. Protein product: CASTRTREDTQYF.

This CDR3 reads CATTAGTSGRSVTGELFF. As DNA, the CDR3 is TGTGCCACCACCGCCGGGACTAGCGGGAGATCTGTTACCGGGGAGCTGTTTTTT. This chain joins TRBV24-1 and TRBJ2-2; 14 nucleotides agree with TRBD2. The CDR3 has 18 residues. The V and J ends lost 8 bases and 5 bases, in that order; junction bases with no gene match: 12. CDR1 and CDR2 (germline): KGHDR, SFDVKD.

This chain uses TRBV5-4 with TRBJ2-3; D possibly corresponds to TRBD2 (5 bases). This CDR3 contains 14 residues. The ends were cut back, 3 bases at V and 0 bases at J, with 8 bases in the middle. The germline V gene encodes CDR1 SGHNT and CDR2 YYREEE (reference sequence). The CDR3 loop is CASSSGLSTDTQYF. The CDR3 DNA follows: TGTGCCAGCAGCTCCGGACTGAGCACAGATACGCAGTATTTT. Full variable domain (rest looked up from reference TRBV5-4 and TRBJ2-3): ETGVTQSPTHLIKTRGQQVTLRCSSQSGHNTVSWYQQALGQGPQFIFQYYREEENGRGNFPPRFSGLQFPNYSSELNVNALELDDSALYLCASSSGLSTDTQYFGPGTRLTVL.

In its sample, this clone was seen once. The rearrangement links TRBV3-1 (or the pseudogene TRBV3-2) to TRBJ1-3; D ambiguous. The CDR3 has 14 amino acids. Germline CDR1 reads LGHDT; CDR2 reads YNNKEL (reference sequence). V was trimmed by 4 bases and J by 1 base, leaving 8 bases between them. The CDR3 sequence: CASSPSGSGNTIYF. The CDR3 DNA reads as TGTGCCAGCAGCCCTTCCGGTTCTGGAAACACCATATATTTT.

This clone turned up a few times. The gene calls are TRBV12-5 and TRBJ2-1, with 7 bases aligning to TRBD2. The CDR3 length is 13 residues. CDR1 LGHNT and CDR2 FRNRAP come from the germline V gene. V trimming: 2 bases; J trimming: 5 bases; junction bases outside the gene matches: 0. CDR3 bases: TGTGCTAGTGGTTTGAGCGGGGACAATGAGCAGTTCTTC. Translation gives CASGLSGDNEQFF.

The rearrangement links TRBV30 to TRBJ1-4, with D perhaps matching TRBD1 (6 bases). V lost 3 bases and J 4 bases, leaving 9 bases between the germline ends. The germline gives CDR1 GTSNPN, CDR2 SVGIG (reference sequence). There are 13 residues in the CDR3. The CDR3: CAWRTGLNEKLFF. Here the CDR3 DNA reads TGTGCCTGGAGGACAGGACTTAATGAAAAACTGTTTTTT.

In DNA, the CDR3 is TGCGCCAGCAGCATGACGACTAGCGGGGGGGCAGATACGCAGTATTTT. This sequence encodes CASSMTTSGGADTQYF. V and J are TRBV5-1 and TRBJ2-3, with 14 bases that match TRBD2. Per germline, CDR1 SGHRS and CDR2 YFSETQ. CDR3 size: 16 residues. With 4 bases clipped from V and 4 bases from J, the junction kept 5 bases outside the gene matches. Full variable domain (outside the CDR3, taken from reference TRBV5-1 and TRBJ2-3): KAGVTQTPRYLIKTRGQQVTLSCSPISGHRSVSWYQQTPGQGLQFLFEYFSETQRNKGNFPGRFSGRQFSNSRSEMNVSTLELGDSALYLCASSMTTSGGADTQYFGPGTRLTVL.

The chain links TRBV28 to TRBJ1-5; TRBD1 is a possible D gene (6 bases). The length of the CDR3 is 14 residues. V dropped 4 bases and J dropped 9 bases, with 16 bases sitting between them. Germline-derived CDR1 and CDR2 are MDHEN and SYDVKM. The CDR3 loop is CASSSPGQKGPQHF. The DNA for the CDR3 is TGTGCCAGCAGTTCCCCGGGACAAAAGGGGCCCCAGCATTTT. The full variable domain, rest sourced from reference TRBV28 and TRBJ1-5, is DVKVTQSSRYLVKRTGEKVFLECVQDMDHENMFWYRQDPGLGLRLIYFSYDVKMKEKGDIPEGYSVSREKKERFSLILESASTNQTSMYLCASSSPGQKGPQHFGDGTRLSIL.

This chain links TRBV6-2 or TRBV6-3 with TRBJ2-5, with 7 bases matching TRBD2. J gave up 4 bases and V 5 bases, and 1 base lay outside the gene matches. The CDR3 has 12 amino acids. Germline lookup yields CDR1 MNHEY and CDR2 SVGEGT. For the CDR3, the DNA is TGTGCCAGCAGTCCGGGGGGAGAGACCCAGTACTTC. This codes for CASSPGGETQYF.